This record concerns one TCR beta chain sequence. No cognate antigen has been identified for it. Base qualities are not provided; no much larger clone lies one nucleotide away. This sample stems from a study of CD8+CD57+ T cells in acquired aplastic anemia listed by TCRdb under 2018. Turning to the overall study: DNA extracted from sorted CD4+ and CD8+ cells had a mean of approximately 3.4 ug, with a range of roughly 0.2 to 27.4 ug. CD8+CD57+ expansion was defined as a frequency above the mean frequency observed in healthy subjects. Here is what the overall study found, with its caveats: Between patients and healthy controls, no significant difference in CD8+ Simpson's diversity was found (P=0.060). Roughly 30 CD8+ CDR3 sequences were shared between patients and controls but appeared highly expressed in patients and within their immunodominant clones.

The CDR3 sequence holds 13 residues, the cysteine and phenylalanine included. CDR3 DNA only is kept here, 39 bases in frame from base 1. V is cut by 5 bases and J by 1 base, and the space between the germline ends is 8 bases. Looking up the germline V gene yields CDR1 ENHRY and CDR2 SYGVKD. Patients chosen for sequencing had shown expansion of CD8+CD57+ cells by flow cytometry. Every patient had a diagnosis of severe acquired aplastic anemia based on International Study of Aplastic Anemia and Agranulocytosis and Camitta criteria. At the time blood was sampled, none of the patients had received any therapy. In this study, sorted CD4+ and CD8+ T cells from the blood of healthy subjects and of severe aplastic anemia patients had their TCR repertoires deep-sequenced. In the USA, patient enrollment took place under clinicaltrials.gov protocols 00001620, 01623167, 00001397, 00071045, 00081523 and 00961064. Ficoll-Paque density gradient centrifugation was used to isolate peripheral blood mononuclear cells. Before DNA extraction, CD4+ and CD8+ T cells were sorted with FACS or magnetic beads.

Genomic DNA was used as template for profiling of TCR beta VDJ combinations and CDR3 sequences. An Illumina HiSeq 2000 was the platform used for TCR repertoire sequencing. The study's processing was this. Repertoires were assessed using TRBV/TRBJ rearrangement plots, CDR3 size and DJ length profiles, and Simpson's diversity index. The immunodominant clone was defined as the most abundant DNA sequence in deep sequencing data. CDR3 amino acid sequences were checked for sharing between subjects and were compared against published repertoires and the VDJdb database. TCRdb ran its own pipeline on the public reads, namely fastp trimming at Q25 and MiXCR clone calling, and kept in-frame beta chains. CDR3 protein duplicates are merged, each entry listing the most common genes and DNA. The V and J calls were determined by TCRdb, not by the authors. The sample table records roughly 170,000 distinct CDR3 sequences; 45% to 60% of these occur just once. The ten largest account for under 15% of the sample.

The sequence is built from TRBV10-3 and TRBJ1-1, with no D gene named confidently. This TCR derives from a human donor with aplastic anemia. The specimen sequenced was sorted CD4+, CD8+, or CD8+CD57+ T cells (not recorded which) from PBMCs. The DNA is TGTGCCATCAGTCAGACCTCGAACACTGAAGCTTTCTTT. The translation is CAISQTSNTEAFF.